The rows below give T cell receptor beta chains drawn from one sample of a study of CD8+CD57+ T cells in acquired aplastic anemia. Via MiXCR, TCRdb re-called the reads, giving one row per CDR3 protein. The data hold about 210,000 distinct CDR3 sequences, with around 32% observed a single time. What was sequenced was sorted CD4+, CD8+, or CD8+CD57+ T cells (not recorded which) from PBMCs. The receptors were sampled from a human donor in good health, serving as a control. CDR3s include the opening cysteine and the closing phenylalanine or tryptophan. The order of the fields is V gene, D gene, CDR3 protein. A D gene is named only where the DNA matches it firmly.

>TRBV13|TRBD2
CASSLPPSGPGFPQYF
>TRBV19|TRBD1
CASSHNDRGNEQFF
>TRBV2|TRBD1
CASSPQGPIQLRVDSPLHF
>TRBV29-1|NA
CSVEEEKLFF
>TRBV4-1|NA
CASSMWEGETQYF
>TRBV5-5|NA
CASSLATGDYYGYTF
>TRBV11-2|NA
CASRQLTQGGDTQYF
>TRBV6-1|TRBD1
CARAQRVGQGGYQETQYF
>TRBV29-1|TRBD1
CSVARTGAREAFF
>TRBV2|TRBD2
CASIRAGSFYEQYF
>TRBV10-3|NA
CASGEGGIFRNTIYF
>TRBV5-4|NA
CASSFKDRRGEQYF
>TRBV19|NA
CASSGTYFRNQPQHF
>TRBV2|NA
CASSEAAGELFF
>TRBV19|TRBD1
CASIGRWGTGDNTEAFF
>TRBV7-2|TRBD1
CASSSYRGSSYNSPLHF
>TRBV5-1|NA
CASSPIAQGFGNTIYF
>TRBV6-1|TRBD2
CAGTTGGAQYF
>TRBV10-3|NA
CAISEESGYTF
>TRBV2|NA
CASSGGPYNEQFF
>TRBV6-5|TRBD1
CASSYQTGDYGYTF
>TRBV28|NA
CASSKTPAGRYGYTF
>TRBV19|NA
CASSTPDPTGKETQYF
>TRBV7-6|NA
CASSGGIWGEKAFF
>TRBV15|NA
CATSRDRIGNTEAFF
>TRBV29-1|NA
CSVEDTREKQAYNEQFF
>TRBV27|NA
CASTASRATQYEQYF
>TRBV11-1|TRBD2
CASSLSISGASSYEQYF
>TRBV6-1|NA
CASSTVPNSLTDTQYF
>TRBV30|TRBD1
CAWSKGQIEAFF
>TRBV3-1|NA
CASSQGGGTDTQYF
>TRBV24-1|TRBD2
CATSDPGLAGDEQYF
>TRBV7-8|TRBD2
CASSLPAGRVNEQFF
>TRBV5-5|NA
CASSSITSQGGYGYTF
>TRBV20-1|NA
CSALRQEPYEQYF
>TRBV20-1|TRBD2
CSASLAGANYEQYF
>TRBV27|NA
CASSLTRQNYGYTF
>TRBV15|NA
CATKARGTDTQYF
>TRBV7-8|NA
CASSLVEATRLQETQYF
>TRBV2|TRBD1
CASRAGQGRETQYF
>TRBV5-1|TRBD1
CASSPETGVSSKDTF
>TRBV2|TRBD1
CASSQGTGILNQCF
>TRBV11-1|TRBD2
CASSRTSGGPRITDTQYF
>TRBV2|TRBD1
CASAGTGNSGANVLTF
>TRBV19|NA
CASRVRQDPKAFF
>TRBV4-1|NA
CASSPRAEAFF